One sample yielded the 20 T cell receptor beta chains listed below, sequenced in a study of response to subunit inactivated influenza vaccine (dated by TCRdb to the late 2010s). Library preparation was by RT-PCR. Sequenced on an Illumina HiSeq 2500. TCRdb reprocessed the public reads (quality trimming at Q25 with fastp, clone calling with MiXCR) and kept in-frame beta chains. All rows with the same CDR3 protein become a single entry with the most common DNA and genes. The sample includes approximately 530,000 distinct CDR3 sequences, with under 9% observed a single time. Together, the top ten hold 13% of the sample. Source: PBMCs from blood, taken less than 25 months after vaccination. The receptors were gathered from a man aged 50 to 69 who received an inactivated influenza vaccine. Donor details come from another sample of the same person, matched by shared clones.

The V gene is TRBV20-1, the J gene TRBJ2-1; the D gene could be TRBD1 or TRBD2 (6 bases each). V was trimmed by 5 bases and J by 4 bases, leaving 18 bases between them. In germline, CDR1 is DFQATT, CDR2 SNEGSKA (reference sequence). This CDR3 contains 15 residues. The CDR3 nucleotides are TGCAGTGCTTTTGGAGGGGGACATACATACAATGAGCAGTTCTTC. Translated, it gives CSAFGGGHTYNEQFF.

This clonotype was seen ten or more times. The chain combines TRBV12-3 or TRBV12-4 with TRBJ1-1, with 7 bases aligning to TRBD1. This CDR3 is 14 amino acids long. With V trimmed by 5 bases and J by 5 bases, 8 bases remained unmatched. The CDR3 nucleotides read TGTGCCAGCAGTCAGGACAGGCCTGGGACTGAAGCTTTCTTT. Residues: CASSQDRPGTEAFF.

There are many counts of this clonotype. The rearrangement uses TRBV12-3 or TRBV12-4 and TRBJ2-3, with D possibly being TRBD1 (5 bases). With 5 bases removed from V and 1 base from J, the gap between germline ends came to 19 bases. The CDR3 runs to 17 residues. In DNA, the CDR3 is TGTGCCAGCAGTCCCCGACAGATTTCGTCGGGCACAGATACGCAGTATTTT. Its protein is CASSPRQISSGTDTQYF.

The V call is TRBV5-1, the J call TRBJ1-3; TRBD1 might be the D (5 bases). This CDR3 has 15 residues. The germline gives CDR1 SGHRS, CDR2 YFSETQ. Trimming took off 4 bases at V and 0 bases at J, with 11 bases between the two ends. This chain's CDR3 is CASSPDTYSGNTIYF. The CDR3 coding sequence is TGCGCCAGCAGCCCGGACACCTACTCTGGAAACACCATATATTTT.

The J gene is TRBJ2-1, the V gene TRBV4-3; 15 nucleotides align to TRBD2. Trimming cost V 5 bases and J 9 bases; bases outside gene matches: 5. CDR3 length: 15 amino acids. The germline CDR1 and CDR2 sequences are LGHNA and YSLEER. CDR3 sequence: CASSWTSGRVGEQFF. The CDR3 bases are TGCGCCAGCAGCTGGACTAGCGGGAGGGTAGGTGAGCAGTTCTTC.

This clonotype showed up just a few times. The V gene is TRBV9, the J gene TRBJ2-3; TRBD1 or TRBD2 may be the D gene (6 bases each). CDR3 size: 16 residues. Deletions cut 2 bases from V and 0 bases from J, with 13 bases between. Germline V gene sequence: CDR1 SGDLS, CDR2 YYNGEE. The chain's CDR3 is CASSVGTGASTDTQYF. CDR3 sequence (DNA): TGTGCCAGCAGCGTGGGGACGGGGGCGAGCACAGATACGCAGTATTTT.

This clonotype showed up many times. The rearrangement links TRBV2 to TRBJ2-2; weak D call: TRBD1 (6 bases). The CDR3 is 16 residues long. The germline V gene has CDR1 SNHLY and CDR2 FYNNEI. Trimming removed 1 base at V and 10 bases at J, with 19 bases between. For the CDR3, the DNA is TGTGCCAGCAGTGAAGAGGACAGCCACCTCACTGAGGAGCTGTTTTTT. It specifies CASSEEDSHLTEELFF. The whole variable domain, filled in from reference TRBV2 and TRBJ2-2, reads EPEVTQTPSHQVTQMGQEVILRCVPISNHLYFYWYRQILGQKVEFLVSFYNNEISEKSEIFDDQFSVERPDGSNFTLKIRSTKLEDSAMYFCASSEEDSHLTEELFFGEGSRLTVL.

The chain couples TRBV29-1 to TRBJ2-3, with D uncertain. V dropped 2 bases and J dropped 0 bases, with 9 bases sitting between them. Germline values: CDR1 SQVTM, CDR2 ANQGSEA. This CDR3 has 14 residues. CDR3: CSVEYLRSTDTQYF. DNA for the CDR3: TGCAGCGTTGAATATTTGCGTAGCACAGATACGCAGTATTTT.

This clonotype was seen ten or more times. The rearrangement links TRBV4-1 to TRBJ2-5; D ambiguous. V was shortened by 0 bases and J by 0 bases, with 8 bases between the two germline ends. The CDR3 has 15 amino acids. CDR1 is MGHRA, CDR2 YSYEKL, per germline. The CDR3 sequence: CASSQDGMYQETQYF. In nucleotides, the CDR3 is TGCGCCAGCAGCCAAGATGGGATGTACCAAGAGACCCAGTACTTC.

This clonotype was counted ten times or more. J is TRBJ2-3 and V is TRBV20-1; TRBD1 is a possible D gene (5 bases). The CDR3 consists of 13 residues. Germline V gene data show CDR1 as DFQATT and CDR2 as SNEGSKA (reference sequence). Deletions cut 4 bases from V and 4 bases from J, with 12 bases between. The CDR3 coding sequence is TGCAGTGCTAACTGGAAAGGGGCAGATACGCAGTATTTT. Its protein is CSANWKGADTQYF.

This clonotype was seen repeatedly, ten times or more. The chain's CDR3 is CSVEGTSGWYGYTF. Here the CDR3 DNA reads TGCAGCGTTGAAGGGACCTCTGGCTGGTATGGCTACACCTTC. The chain uses TRBV29-1 and TRBJ1-2; no reliable D call. The CDR3 sequence is 14 residues long. CDR1 SQVTM and CDR2 ANQGSEA come from the germline V gene. V lost 1 base, J lost 5 bases, and 14 bases lay in between.

This clonotype was seen ten or more times. CDR3 coding DNA: TGTGCCAGCGGGGGCAGGGGGATAGCTAACTATGGCTACACCTTC. This gives the protein CASGGRGIANYGYTF. The J gene is TRBJ1-2, the V gene TRBV7-6, with 7 bases matching TRBD1. The CDR3 is 15 amino acids. Trimming removed 8 bases from V and 0 bases from J; junction bases left unmatched: 9. Germline V gene lookup returns CDR1 SGHVS and CDR2 FNYEAQ. Filled out from reference TRBV7-6 and TRBJ1-2, the complete variable domain reads GAGVSQSPRYKVTKRGQDVALRCDPISGHVSLYWYRQALGQGPEFLTYFNYEAQQDKSGLPNDRFSAERPEGSISTLTIQRTEQRDSAMYRCASGGRGIANYGYTFGSGTRLTVV.

This clonotype was detected a few times. The chain has TRBV9 and TRBJ2-1; no clear D gene. The CDR3 is 12 residues long. Trimming removed 1 base at V and 6 bases at J, with 5 bases between. Germline CDR1 is SGDLS and CDR2 is YYNGEE. CDR3 coding DNA: TGTGCCAGCAGCGTAAATTTCAATGAGCAGTTCTTC. Its protein is CASSVNFNEQFF.

V gene TRBV20-1 combines with J gene TRBJ2-7; tentatively, D is TRBD2 (5 bases). The CDR3 is 13 residues long. Trimming removed 3 bases from V and 5 bases from J, with 14 bases in between. Per the germline V gene, CDR1 is DFQATT and CDR2 is SNEGSKA (reference sequence). CDR3 residues: CSASPVGVNEQYF. In nucleotides, the CDR3 is TGCAGTGCTAGCCCTGTGGGAGTAAACGAGCAGTACTTC.

The gene calls are TRBV5-1 and TRBJ1-1, with D unresolved. The germline V gene has CDR1 SGHRS and CDR2 YFSETQ. The CDR3 totals 14 residues. V was cut by 3 bases and J by 0 bases, with 9 bases left in between. The CDR3 bases are TGCGCCAGCAGCTCCGGCAACATGAACACTGAAGCTTTCTTT. Protein product: CASSSGNMNTEAFF.

This clonotype was counted at least ten times. The CDR3 nucleotides are TGCAGTGCTAGTGGCCAGGGAGAGACCCAGTACTTC. This sequence encodes CSASGQGETQYF. The chain carries TRBV20-1 and TRBJ2-5; weak D call: TRBD1 (5 bases). The CDR3 sequence is 12 residues long. Deletions cut 3 bases from V and 4 bases from J, with 9 bases between. CDR1 and CDR2 (germline): DFQATT, SNEGSKA (reference sequence).

The V call is TRBV2, the J call TRBJ1-4, with D possibly being TRBD1 (6 bases). The CDR3 is 15 residues long. Germline V gene data show CDR1 as SNHLY and CDR2 as FYNNEI. V lost 3 bases and J 3 bases, leaving 11 bases between the germline ends. CDR3 residues: CASSDRGGSNEKLFF. The CDR3 bases are TGTGCCAGCAGTGACAGGGGAGGTTCTAATGAAAAACTGTTTTTT.

The table lists this clonotype with many counts. This sequence joins TRBV12-3 or TRBV12-4 and TRBJ1-2; D not resolved. The CDR3 loop spans 14 amino acids. The V gene lost 6 bases and the J gene lost 4 bases, with 15 bases spanning the gap. CDR3 in amino acids: CASSKGRTRYGYTF. In nucleotides, the CDR3 is TGTGCCAGCAGCAAAGGACGGACCCGCTATGGCTACACCTTC.

This clonotype came up a few times. CDR3 coding DNA: TGTGCCAGCAGCCCACTAGCGGGAGGCGTGGATGAGCAGTTCTTC. It encodes CASSPLAGGVDEQFF. This chain links TRBV3-1 with TRBJ2-1; 12 bases are a match to TRBD2. In germline, CDR1 is LGHDT, CDR2 YNNKEL (reference sequence). The CDR3 runs to 15 residues. J gave up 8 bases and V 4 bases, and 6 bases lay outside the gene matches.

This clonotype has at least ten counts. This chain links TRBV12-3 or TRBV12-4 with TRBJ1-3; TRBD1 aligns across 8 bases. The CDR3 extends over 17 amino acids. V was clipped by 5 bases and J by 13 bases; unmatched bases: 22. Here the CDR3 reads CASSPHRGTLSGNGIYF. The CDR3 coding sequence is TGTGCCAGCAGTCCACACAGGGGGACCTTATCCGGAAACGGGATATATTTT.